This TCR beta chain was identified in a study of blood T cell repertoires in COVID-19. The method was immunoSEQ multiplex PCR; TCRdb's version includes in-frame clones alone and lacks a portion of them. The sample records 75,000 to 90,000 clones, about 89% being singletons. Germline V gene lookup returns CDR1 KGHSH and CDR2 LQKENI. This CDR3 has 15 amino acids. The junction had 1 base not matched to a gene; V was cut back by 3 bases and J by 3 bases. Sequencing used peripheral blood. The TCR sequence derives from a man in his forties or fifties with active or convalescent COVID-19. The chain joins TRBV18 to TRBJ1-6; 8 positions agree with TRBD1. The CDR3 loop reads CASSPGQVYNSPLHF. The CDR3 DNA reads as TGTGCCAGCTCACCGGGACAGGTCTATAATTCACCCCTCCACTTT. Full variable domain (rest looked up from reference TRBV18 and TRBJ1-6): NAGVMQNPRHLVRRRGQEARLRCSPMKGHSHVYWYRQLPEEGLKFMVYLQKENIIDESGMPKERFSAEFPKEGPSILRIQQVVRGDSAAYFCASSPGQVYNSPLHFGNGTRLTVT.